This T cell receptor beta chain is from a study of blood T cell repertoires in COVID-19. Study-wide context: The study drew acute and convalescent COVID-19 samples from the United States, Italy and Spain. From T cells, B-cell-depleted T cells, or PBMCs came the material, which was cDNA or gDNA.

V trimming: 4 bases; J trimming: 2 bases; junction bases outside the gene matches: 6. CDR1 SGHAT and CDR2 FQNNGV come from the germline V gene. This CDR3 has 16 amino acids. Per the original data handling: Counts of nucleated cells, estimated from reference gene primer amplification, were obtained. The data were produced by immunoSEQ multiplex PCR, yet TCRdb's version contains in-frame clones alone and is incomplete. The DNA was the basis for D and trimming; V, J and clone size are from that table. The sample lists around 190,000 clones, 75% to 80% occurring once. In its sample, this clone was seen once.

Source material: peripheral blood. V gene TRBV11-2 combines with J gene TRBJ2-1, with TRBD1 matching 9 bases. This clonotype was obtained from a woman aged 50 to 60 with active or convalescent COVID-19. CDR3 loop: CASSSRQGGAYNEQFF. Here the CDR3 DNA reads TGTGCCAGCAGCTCCCGACAGGGGGGCGCCTACAATGAGCAGTTCTTC.